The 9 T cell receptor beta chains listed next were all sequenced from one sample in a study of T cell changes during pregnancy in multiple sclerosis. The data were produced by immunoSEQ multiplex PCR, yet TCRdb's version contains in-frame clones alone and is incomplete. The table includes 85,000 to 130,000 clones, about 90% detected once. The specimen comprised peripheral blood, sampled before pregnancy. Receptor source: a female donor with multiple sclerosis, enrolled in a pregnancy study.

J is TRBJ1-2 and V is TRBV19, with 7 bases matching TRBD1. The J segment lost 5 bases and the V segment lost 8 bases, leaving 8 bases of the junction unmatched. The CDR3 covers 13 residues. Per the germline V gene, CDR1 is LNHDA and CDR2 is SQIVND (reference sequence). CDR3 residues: CASRGGSRYGYTF. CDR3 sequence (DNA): TGTGCCAGTCGAGGGGGCTCTAGGTATGGCTACACCTTC.

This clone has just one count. The CDR3 region is CASRALAGGYEQFF. CDR3 DNA sequence: TGTGCCAGCAGGGCACTAGCGGGAGGGTATGAGCAGTTCTTC. V usage is TRBV9 and J usage is TRBJ2-1; 13 positions agree with TRBD2. V trimming: 5 bases; J trimming: 8 bases; junction bases outside the gene matches: 4. Germline CDR1 is SGDLS and CDR2 is YYNGEE. This CDR3 spans 14 amino acids.

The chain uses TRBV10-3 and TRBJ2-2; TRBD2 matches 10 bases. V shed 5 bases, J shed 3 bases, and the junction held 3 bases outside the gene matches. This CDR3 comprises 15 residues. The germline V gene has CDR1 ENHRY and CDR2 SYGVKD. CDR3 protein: CAISPLAGDTGELFF. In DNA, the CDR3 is TGTGCCATCAGTCCCCTAGCGGGGGACACCGGGGAGCTGTTTTTT.

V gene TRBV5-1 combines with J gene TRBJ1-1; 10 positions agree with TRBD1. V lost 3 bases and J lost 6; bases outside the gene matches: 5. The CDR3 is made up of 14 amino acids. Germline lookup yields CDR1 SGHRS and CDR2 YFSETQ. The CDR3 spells CASSSGQGKAEAFF. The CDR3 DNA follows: TGCGCCAGCAGCTCGGGACAGGGGAAAGCTGAAGCTTTCTTT.

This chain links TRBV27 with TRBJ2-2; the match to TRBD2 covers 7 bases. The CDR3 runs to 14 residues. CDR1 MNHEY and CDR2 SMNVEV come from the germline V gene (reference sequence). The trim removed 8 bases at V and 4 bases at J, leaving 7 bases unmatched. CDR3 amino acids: CASGGRAFTGELFF. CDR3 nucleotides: TGTGCCAGCGGTGGGAGGGCGTTCACCGGGGAGCTGTTTTTT.

CDR3 DNA sequence: TGTGCCAGCACTCGAGACAGGGCCGAGAGTCAGCCCCAGCATTTT. Translating gives CASTRDRAESQPQHF. The V and J genes are TRBV2 and TRBJ1-5, with 7 bases aligning to TRBD1. The germline V gene has CDR1 SNHLY and CDR2 FYNNEI. The CDR3 runs 15 residues. The ends lost 7 bases at V and 6 bases at J; junction bases unmatched: 12.

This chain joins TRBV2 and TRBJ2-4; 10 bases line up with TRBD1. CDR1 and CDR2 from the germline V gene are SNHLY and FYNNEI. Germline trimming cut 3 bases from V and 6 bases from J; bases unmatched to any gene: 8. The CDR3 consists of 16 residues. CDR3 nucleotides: TGTGCCAGCAGTGATCTGGGCGGGGACAGGGGAAACATTCAGTACTTC. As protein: CASSDLGGDRGNIQYF.

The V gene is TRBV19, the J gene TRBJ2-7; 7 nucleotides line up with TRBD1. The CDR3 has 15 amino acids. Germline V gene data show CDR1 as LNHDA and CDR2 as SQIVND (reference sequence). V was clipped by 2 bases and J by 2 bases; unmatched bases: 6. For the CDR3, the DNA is TGTGCCAGTAGTATAACGACAGGGCCAACCTACGAGCAGTACTTC. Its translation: CASSITTGPTYEQYF.

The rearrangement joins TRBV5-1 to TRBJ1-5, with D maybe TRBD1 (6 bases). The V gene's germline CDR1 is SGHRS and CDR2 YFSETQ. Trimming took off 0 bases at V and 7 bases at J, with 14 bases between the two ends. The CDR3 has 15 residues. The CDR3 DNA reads TGCGCCAGCAGCTTGGATGCAGGGGCGTACCAGCCCCAGCATTTT. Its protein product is CASSLDAGAYQPQHF.